This entry describes one T cell receptor beta chain. These data belong to a study of T cell changes during pregnancy in multiple sclerosis. The ends lost 0 bases at V and 4 bases at J; junction bases unmatched: 5. Germline CDR1 reads SGDLS; CDR2 reads YYNGEE. The CDR3 totals 15 residues. Sequencing was performed with immunoSEQ multiplex PCR; in TCRdb, only in-frame clones are kept and a portion is missing. The data show some 57,000 clones, roughly nine tenths seen once. The V and J genes are TRBV9 and TRBJ2-7, with 9 bases that match TRBD1. This TCR was recovered from a female donor with multiple sclerosis, enrolled in a pregnancy study. This material consisted of CD4+ T cells from peripheral blood mononuclear cells, taken in the first trimester of pregnancy. The CDR3 nucleotides read TGTGCCAGCAGCGTAGCCACAGGGGGCGGGTACGAGCAGTACTTC. Residues: CASSVATGGGYEQYF. Full variable domain (remainder filled in from reference TRBV9 and TRBJ2-7): DSGVTQTPKHLITATGQRVTLRCSPRSGDLSVYWYQQSLDQGLQFLIQYYNGEERAKGNILERFSAQQFPDLHSELNLSSLELGDSALYFCASSVATGGGYEQYFGPGTRLTVT.